The source of this TCR beta chain is a study of T-cell memory formation after mild COVID-19. Each CDR3 protein gets one entry after TCRdb re-called the 5' RACE reads with MiXCR. The sample records approximately 500,000 distinct CDR3 sequences, roughly 25% being singletons. The V end lost 4 bases, the J end lost 4 bases, and 8 bases lay between the germline ends. Germline CDR1 and CDR2: SGHDT and YYEEEE. The CDR3 length is 13 residues. Ten or more counts support this clonotype. The source is an adult woman who had mild COVID-19 (a few samples of this study predate the infection). Cell type and time point are not known. The sequenced sample consisted of PBMCs or a T cell subset sorted from them (not recorded which). J is TRBJ2-2 and V is TRBV5-6; TRBD1 might be the D (6 bases). CDR3 residues: CASSPDSTGELFF. DNA for the CDR3: TGTGCCAGCAGCCCGGACAGCACCGGGGAGCTGTTTTTT.